This record concerns one T cell receptor beta chain sequence. Its target is not known. With a much larger clone just one base away, this may be a read error. This record comes from a study of blood T cells in healthy people across ages. Study-level points and caveats: In these data, TCR beta diversity tracked strongly with naive T cell percentage. CMV status of donors was unknown, possibly confounding expanded clonotype changes. Aged donors had fewer naive CD4+ cells and lower diversity than long-lived donors.

Sample-barcoded 5' priming and a J-beta primer mix drove a second PCR of 7 to 11 cycles. TCRdb itself ran the 5' RACE reads through MiXCR, one entry per CDR3 protein. The table has more than 700,000 distinct CDR3 sequences, 53% seen once. Sample donors were healthy Caucasian individuals that came from Russia, aged roughly 6 to 100. Sequenced material: blood. The sequence came from a man older than 75 in good health.

The CDR3 reads CSGLGPLNEQYF. CDR3 DNA: TGCAGCGGCTTAGGACCGTTAAACGAGCAGTACTTC. The chain joins TRBV29-1 to TRBJ2-7; D not certain. V lost 7 bases, J lost 5 bases, and 15 bases lay in between. The CDR3 spans 12 residues. From germline, CDR1 is SQVTM and CDR2 ANQGSEA.